The 30 T cell receptor beta chains below were found in one sample sequenced in a study of response to subunit inactivated influenza vaccine. TCRdb re-analysed the RT-PCR reads in MiXCR, keeping a single row per CDR3 protein. The table shows approximately 230,000 distinct CDR3 sequences, with 10% to 15% occurring only once. The sample was non-naive T cells sorted from PBMCs, taken 14 to 15 days before vaccination. Receptors originate from a man in his forties or fifties who received an inactivated influenza vaccine.

Turning to this clonotype: The conserved final phenylalanine or tryptophan is absent from the CDR3, which likely points to a read error. The chain carries TRBV5-1 and TRBJ2-7; 9 bases match TRBD1. The V gene's germline CDR1 is SGHRS and CDR2 YFSETQ. The J segment lost 2 bases and the V segment lost 0 bases, leaving 3 bases of the junction unmatched. The CDR3 covers 15 residues. CDR3 protein: CASSLVGDRAYEQYL. The CDR3 bases are TGCGCCAGCAGCTTGGTGGGGGACAGGGCCTACGAGCAGTACCTC.

A few counts support this clonotype. The chain has TRBV7-8 and TRBJ2-1, with D possibly being TRBD1 (5 bases). The germline gives CDR1 SGHVS, CDR2 FQNEAQ. V was pared by 4 bases and J by 9 bases, with 16 bases between. The CDR3 covers 14 residues. The CDR3, as DNA: TGTGCCAGCAGCTCCCGAAACAGGTTCGGTGAGCAGTTCTTC. This sequence encodes CASSSRNRFGEQFF.

J is TRBJ2-5 and V is TRBV12-3 or TRBV12-4; weak D call: TRBD1 (6 bases). This CDR3 has 14 amino acids. Trimming removed 6 bases from V and 5 bases from J, with 16 bases in between. DNA of the CDR3: TGTGCCAGCAGGGCGACAGGAGTCCGGGAGACCCAGTACTTC. It translates to CASRATGVRETQYF.

The chain has TRBV20-1 and TRBJ2-7, with 12 bases that match TRBD2. CDR3 size: 17 residues. The V segment lost 3 bases and the J segment 6 bases; nucleotides outside the gene matches: 15. Germline V gives CDR1 DFQATT, CDR2 SNEGSKA (reference sequence). CDR3 in DNA: TGCAGTGCTAGTGGTCTAGCGGGGGGGCGTAGGTTCGGCGAGCAGTACTTC. Protein sequence: CSASGLAGGRRFGEQYF.

V usage is TRBV6-6 and J usage is TRBJ1-1; 10 bases line up with TRBD1. Germline V gene lookup returns CDR1 MNHNY and CDR2 SVGAGI (reference sequence). The CDR3 has 13 residues. J was trimmed by 6 bases and V by 8 bases; bases with no gene match: 6. The CDR3 nucleotides read TGTGCCAGCCGGGACAGGGGAAGTGCTGAAGCTTTCTTT. This codes for CASRDRGSAEAFF.

Many counts were recorded for this clonotype. V and J are TRBV12-3 or TRBV12-4 and TRBJ2-1; tentatively, D is TRBD2 (7 bases). Trimming removed 3 bases at V and 5 bases at J, with 17 bases between. The CDR3 is 16 residues long. The CDR3 is CASSFGAGAPHNEQFF. In nucleotides, the CDR3 is TGTGCCAGCAGTTTCGGCGCGGGGGCCCCCCACAATGAGCAGTTCTTC.

CDR3 residues: CASKQGQANTPLHF. For the CDR3, the DNA is TGTGCCAGCAAACAGGGACAGGCTAACACACCCCTCCACTTT. The chain uses TRBV6-1 and TRBJ1-6; 8 nucleotides line up with TRBD1. Trimming at V came to 7 bases and at J to 11 bases, leaving 10 bases not matched to a gene. Germline-derived CDR1 and CDR2 are MNHNS and SASEGT. This CDR3 has 14 amino acids.

In the case of this clonotype: This CDR3 fails to terminate in the conserved phenylalanine or tryptophan, so it likely reflects a read error. The V gene is TRBV29-1, the J gene TRBJ2-1; unclear D gene. Germline CDR1 reads SQVTM; CDR2 reads ANQGSEA. The V end was cut by 7 bases, the J end by 0 bases, with 16 bases between. This CDR3 is 15 amino acids long. CDR3 nucleotide sequence: TGCAGCGGACTGCCGGTGGCCAGCTCCTACAATGAGCAGTTCTTG. It codes for CSGLPVASSYNEQFL.

In this sample, this clonotype turned up a few times. The V gene is TRBV6-1, the J gene TRBJ2-1, with D perhaps matching TRBD2 (5 bases). V gave up 2 bases and J gave up 9 bases, with 11 bases separating them. The CDR3 is made up of 13 amino acids. Germline V gives CDR1 MNHNS, CDR2 SASEGT. CDR3: CASSEPFAGEQFF. CDR3 in DNA: TGTGCCAGCAGTGAACCGTTTGCGGGTGAGCAGTTCTTC.

This chain joins TRBV5-5 and TRBJ1-5; D call uncertain. The CDR3 is made up of 14 amino acids. Germline V gives CDR1 SGHKS, CDR2 YYEKEE (reference sequence). V was pared by 4 bases and J by 6 bases, with 14 bases between. CDR3 in DNA: TGTGCCAGCAGCCAAGGGAATTGGGGTCAGCCCCAGCATTTT. Its translation is CASSQGNWGQPQHF.

The chain carries TRBV20-1 and TRBJ1-3; D not certain. Per germline, CDR1 DFQATT and CDR2 SNEGSKA (reference sequence). V lost 3 bases and J 4 bases, leaving 7 bases between the germline ends. The CDR3 totals 12 residues. CDR3 DNA: TGCAGTGCTAGGATCCAGGGAAACACCATATATTTT. As protein: CSARIQGNTIYF.

The chain employs TRBV20-1 and TRBJ2-5; D assignment may be TRBD1 or TRBD2 (5 bases each). Germline CDR1 is DFQATT and CDR2 is SNEGSKA (reference sequence). The CDR3 is 14 amino acids. Trimming took 6 bases from V and 5 from J, leaving 19 bases between them. The CDR3 spells CSAGDHGGAETQYF. The CDR3 coding sequence is TGCAGTGCCGGGGACCACGGCGGAGCGGAGACCCAGTACTTC.

The genes are TRBV4-3 and TRBJ1-1; possibly TRBD1 for D (5 bases). V was trimmed by 0 bases and J by 2 bases, leaving 10 bases between them. The CDR3 has 15 residues. The germline V gene encodes CDR1 LGHNA and CDR2 YSLEER. The CDR3 nucleotides are TGCGCCAGCAGCCAAGATTGGGGGGTTAACACTGAAGCTTTCTTT. Protein: CASSQDWGVNTEAFF.

V and J are TRBV6-5 and TRBJ2-1; 14 bases agree with TRBD2. The germline gives CDR1 MNHEY, CDR2 SVGAGI. CDR3 length equals 16 residues. The junction had 5 bases not matched to a gene; V was cut back by 0 bases and J by 10 bases. Here the CDR3 DNA reads TGTGCCAGCAGTTACTCGACTAGCGGGGGGGCCGGGGAGCAGTTCTTC. Translation gives CASSYSTSGGAGEQFF.

In its sample, this clonotype was seen a few times. The chain joins TRBV30 to TRBJ1-3, with 7 bases fitting TRBD1. Germline V lookup: CDR1 GTSNPN, CDR2 SVGIG (reference sequence). The CDR3 is made up of 14 amino acids. With V trimmed by 3 bases and J by 3 bases, 5 bases remained unmatched. In DNA form, the CDR3 reads TGTGCCTGGAGCGAAACAGGGGTTGGAAACACCATATATTTT. Encoded protein: CAWSETGVGNTIYF.

The rearrangement links TRBV27 to TRBJ1-1; D unresolved. Germline-derived CDR1 and CDR2 are MNHEY and SMNVEV (reference sequence). There are 14 residues in the CDR3. V was pared by 5 bases and J by 1 base, with 11 bases between. This CDR3 is CASSPGGRNTEAFF. In DNA form, the CDR3 reads TGTGCCAGCAGTCCGGGCGGGAGGAACACTGAAGCTTTCTTT.

There are many counts of this clonotype. This chain connects TRBV20-1 to TRBJ2-3; D is uncertain. Trimming took off 0 bases at V and 4 bases at J, with 8 bases between the two ends. Per germline, CDR1 DFQATT and CDR2 SNEGSKA (reference sequence). The CDR3 totals 13 residues. The CDR3, as DNA: TGCAGTGCTAGAGATAACTACGCAGATACGCAGTATTTT. Amino acids: CSARDNYADTQYF.

V and J are TRBV25-1 and TRBJ2-5, with D perhaps given as TRBD1 or TRBD2 (6 bases each). The germline V gene has CDR1 MGHDK and CDR2 SYGVNS. The V and J ends lost 5 bases and 5 bases respectively, with 12 bases between them. The CDR3 contains 13 residues. This CDR3 reads CASSWGAGETQYF. For the CDR3, the DNA is TGTGCCAGCAGTTGGGGGGCGGGGGAGACCCAGTACTTC.

This clonotype was observed a handful of times. The J gene is TRBJ2-1, the V gene TRBV27; D is perhaps TRBD1 or TRBD2 (5 bases each). V lost 6 bases to trimming and J lost 6 bases, with 18 bases between them. The CDR3 spans 15 residues. The germline gives CDR1 MNHEY, CDR2 SMNVEV (reference sequence). This chain's CDR3 is CASSLQVVRGNEQFF. As DNA, the CDR3 is TGTGCCAGCAGCCTACAGGTAGTGAGGGGCAATGAGCAGTTCTTC.

The chain links TRBV7-2 to TRBJ2-1; D is perhaps TRBD2 (6 bases). This CDR3 region has 14 residues. Looked up from germline, CDR1 is SGHTA and CDR2 is FQGNSA. Between the trimmed V and J ends, which lost 6 bases and 0 bases, there was a span of 9 bases. This CDR3 is CASRGGFSYNEQFF. The CDR3 DNA reads as TGTGCCAGCAGGGGGGGTTTCTCCTACAATGAGCAGTTCTTC.

This clonotype was seen only a few times. The V gene is TRBV4-2, the J gene TRBJ1-6; 12 bases are a match to TRBD1. The germline V gene encodes CDR1 LGHNA and CDR2 YNFKEQ. V was pared by 4 bases and J by 8 bases, with 6 bases of the junction left unmatched. The CDR3 is 16 amino acids. CDR3 coding DNA: TGTGCCAGCAGCCCCGGGACAGGGGGCATGGATTCACCCCTCCACTTT. Its protein is CASSPGTGGMDSPLHF.

Many counts were recorded for this clonotype. The J gene is TRBJ1-2, the V gene TRBV12-3 or TRBV12-4; D uncertain. This CDR3 contains 15 residues. Trimming cost V 5 bases and J 8 bases, with 21 bases left between them. CDR3 sequence: CASSPRLGPQYGYTF. The CDR3 DNA is TGTGCCAGCAGTCCCCGCCTTGGCCCCCAGTACGGCTACACCTTC.

This clonotype showed up many times. The chain employs TRBV18 and TRBJ2-7, with D possibly matching TRBD1 (6 bases). CDR1 is KGHSH and CDR2 is LQKENI in the germline V gene. This CDR3 has 12 residues. V lost 3 bases and J lost 5, with 8 bases in between. The CDR3 region has the DNA TGTGCCAGCTCACCTTCAGGGGACGAGCAGTACTTC. Amino acid sequence: CASSPSGDEQYF.

Many counts were recorded for this clonotype. One junction end disagrees with the germline gene, perhaps due to a read error. The V gene is TRBV5-1, the J gene TRBJ2-3; no reliable D call. Germline V CDR1 and CDR2: SGHRS, YFSETQ. There are 12 residues in the CDR3. The CDR3 is CASSPGGDTQYF. The DNA of the CDR3 is TGTGCCAGCAGCCCTGGTGGTGATACGCAGTATTTT. Variable domain in full (rest from reference TRBV5-1 and TRBJ2-3): KAGVTQTPRYLIKTRGQQVTLSCSPISGHRSVSWYQQTPGQGLQFLFEYFSETQRNKGNFPGRFSGRQFSNSRSEMNVSTLELGDSALYLCASSPGGDTQYFGPGTRLTVL.

The CDR3 loop reads CSARGMINNEQFF. The CDR3 nucleotides are TGCAGTGCTAGGGGGATGATTAACAATGAGCAGTTCTTC. This chain links TRBV20-1 with TRBJ2-1; D gene unclear. The CDR3 length is 13 residues. Germline assignment: CDR1 DFQATT and CDR2 SNEGSKA (reference sequence). Trimming took off 3 bases at V and 5 bases at J, with 11 bases between the two ends.

The sample holds many counts of this clonotype. CDR3 nucleotide sequence: TGTGCCAGCAGTTTAGTCCTACTAGCGGGAGGGCGCAATGAGCAGTTCTTC. Encoded protein: CASSLVLLAGGRNEQFF. The gene calls are TRBV12-3 or TRBV12-4 and TRBJ2-1, with 13 positions matching TRBD2. Trimming removed 1 base from V and 6 bases from J; junction bases left unmatched: 6. The CDR3 totals 17 residues.

This clonotype was seen a few times. V and J are TRBV20-1 and TRBJ2-1, with a possible D match to TRBD2 (6 bases). Trimming removed 6 bases at V and 4 bases at J, with 16 bases between. Germline CDR1 reads DFQATT; CDR2 reads SNEGSKA (reference sequence). The CDR3 runs 14 residues. DNA of the CDR3: TGCAGTGCGCGGGACGAGAGACCTTACAATGAGCAGTTCTTC. The encoded protein is CSARDERPYNEQFF.

This clonotype was seen at least ten times. The V and J genes are TRBV15 and TRBJ1-2; D gene uncertain. This CDR3 is built from 13 residues. The germline CDR1 and CDR2 sequences are LNHNV and YYDKDF (reference sequence). V lost 0 bases, J lost 6 bases, and 8 bases lay in between. The CDR3 here is CATSRDHTHGYTF. As DNA, the CDR3 is TGTGCCACCAGCAGAGACCACACCCATGGCTACACCTTC.

Ten or more counts support this clonotype. The chain links TRBV5-1 to TRBJ2-3; D ambiguous. V dropped 0 bases and J dropped 2 bases, with 13 bases sitting between them. The germline CDR1 and CDR2 sequences are SGHRS and YFSETQ. The CDR3 extends over 16 amino acids. CDR3 coding DNA: TGCGCCAGCAGCTTGGGACAACCGTACGCCACAGATACGCAGTATTTT. The encoded protein is CASSLGQPYATDTQYF.

This chain connects TRBV15 to TRBJ1-2; D unresolved. Between the trimmed V and J ends, which lost 1 base and 14 bases, there was a span of 14 bases. The CDR3 is 12 amino acids. CDR1 is LNHNV, CDR2 YYDKDF, per germline (reference sequence). The CDR3 spells CATSRAGGVETF. CDR3 sequence (DNA): TGTGCCACCAGCAGAGCAGGCGGGGTGGAGACCTTC.